These 22 T cell receptor beta chains originate from one sample sequenced in a study of blood T cell repertoires in COVID-19. Clones were sequenced by immunoSEQ multiplex PCR, and TCRdb holds only the in-frame ones, with some missing. This table holds around 260,000 clones, 88% found once. Sequenced sample: peripheral blood. The source is a human donor in a cohort sampled during active COVID-19.

V and J are TRBV7-2 and TRBJ2-1, with 9 bases fitting TRBD2. V lost 7 bases, J lost 4 bases, and 8 bases stayed unmatched. Germline V gene sequence: CDR1 SGHTA, CDR2 FQGNSA. The CDR3 spans 15 residues. In nucleotides, the CDR3 is TGTGCCAGCAACCCCGGGACTAGCTTGTACAATGAGCAGTTCTTC. Its translation is CASNPGTSLYNEQFF.

This chain joins TRBV6-2 or TRBV6-3 and TRBJ2-3, with unresolved D. V lost 6 bases and J 6 bases, leaving 7 bases between the germline ends. Germline CDR1 MNHEY, CDR2 SVGEGT. This CDR3 is 11 amino acids long. The DNA for the CDR3 is TGTGCCAGCAGCTCATCCGATACGCAGTATTTT. Protein sequence: CASSSSDTQYF.

This sequence joins TRBV3-1 (or the pseudogene TRBV3-2) and TRBJ2-3, with 15 bases fitting TRBD2. J lost 4 bases, V lost 0 bases, and 11 bases had no gene match. CDR1 is LGHDT and CDR2 is YNNKEL in the germline V gene (reference sequence). The CDR3 is 20 amino acids. The CDR3 DNA reads as TGTGCCAGCAGCCAAGATCTAGGACTAGCGGGAGGGCCTGACGCAGATACGCAGTATTTT. It encodes CASSQDLGLAGGPDADTQYF.

A few counts support this clone. The chain recombines TRBV5-1 with TRBJ1-2; TRBD1 agrees at 9 bases. Per germline, CDR1 SGHRS and CDR2 YFSETQ. With 4 bases clipped from V and 5 bases from J, the junction kept 3 bases outside the gene matches. This CDR3 region has 13 residues. CDR3 region: CASSVQGAYGYTF. The CDR3, as DNA: TGCGCCAGCAGCGTACAGGGGGCATATGGCTACACCTTC.

The chain recombines TRBV9 with TRBJ1-1; D uncertain. V lost 10 bases, J lost 1 base, and 17 bases lay in between. Germline-derived CDR1 and CDR2 are SGDLS and YYNGEE. There are 14 residues in the CDR3. The CDR3 DNA is TGTGCCGCATCGGCCGGGGATCAGAACACTGAAGCTTTCTTT. Its translation: CAASAGDQNTEAFF.

This clone was observed a handful of times. The rearrangement joins TRBV4-3 to TRBJ1-2, with a tentative D call TRBD1 (5 bases). The ends were cut back, 5 bases at V and 5 bases at J, with 12 bases in the middle. Germline V CDR1 and CDR2: LGHNA, YSLEER. This CDR3 comprises 13 residues. The CDR3 is CASSSTVQYGYTF. The CDR3 coding sequence is TGCGCCAGCAGCTCGACAGTTCAATATGGCTACACCTTC.

J is TRBJ2-7 and V is TRBV11-2, with D perhaps matching TRBD2 (5 bases). Germline CDR1 is SGHAT and CDR2 is FQNNGV. This CDR3 has 14 residues. Deletions cut 5 bases from V and 4 bases from J, with 15 bases between. CDR3 sequence reads: CASSLGGPRYEQYF. Here the CDR3 DNA reads TGTGCCAGCAGCCTAGGCGGGCCGCGGTACGAGCAGTACTTC.

This sequence joins TRBV7-2 and TRBJ1-2; no clear D. The germline gives CDR1 SGHTA, CDR2 FQGNSA. The CDR3 is made up of 17 amino acids. V was pared by 1 base and J by 8 bases, with 23 bases between. CDR3 bases: TGTGCCAGCAGCTTAGTAATGGCCCAGCGGCGGGGAAGAGGCTACACCTTC. It specifies CASSLVMAQRRGRGYTF. The full variable domain, its missing parts supplied by reference TRBV7-2 and TRBJ1-2, is GAGVSQSPSNKVTEKGKDVELRCDPISGHTALYWYRQSLGQGLEFLIYFQGNSAPDKSGLPSDRFSAERTGGSVSTLTIQRTQQEDSAVYLCASSLVMAQRRGRGYTFGSGTRLTVV.

V is TRBV11-2 and J is TRBJ2-7; possible D gene TRBD2, 6 bases. In germline, CDR1 is SGHAT, CDR2 FQNNGV. The V and J ends lost 4 bases and 0 bases respectively, with 10 bases between them. CDR3 length: 14 amino acids. The CDR3 loop reads CASSYLARSYEQYF. The CDR3 DNA reads TGTGCCAGCAGCTACCTAGCGCGCTCCTACGAGCAGTACTTC.

This clone showed up just a few times. The gene calls are TRBV6-1 and TRBJ1-1; no clear D. V lost 3 bases, J lost 0 bases, and 11 bases lay in between. Germline CDR1 reads MNHNS; CDR2 reads SASEGT. The CDR3 is 15 amino acids. Here the CDR3 DNA reads TGTGCCAGCAGTGACGCGGGCAGGATGAACACTGAAGCTTTCTTT. It is translated as CASSDAGRMNTEAFF.

J is TRBJ2-7 and V is TRBV11-2; TRBD2 might be the D (5 bases). The length of the CDR3 is 16 residues. Looked up from germline, CDR1 is SGHAT and CDR2 is FQNNGV. Trimming shortened V by 6 bases and J by 1 base, and 19 bases separated the two germline ends. The CDR3 region is CASSREARTSSYEQYF. DNA of the CDR3: TGTGCCAGCAGTCGAGAGGCAAGAACTAGTTCCTACGAGCAGTACTTC.

The chain joins TRBV28 to TRBJ1-1; perhaps TRBD1 as D (6 bases). Per germline, CDR1 MDHEN and CDR2 SYDVKM. V lost 5 bases and J lost 4, with 17 bases in between. This CDR3 comprises 15 residues. The CDR3 DNA is TGTGCCAGCAGTCCGTACAGGGATCACGGCACTGAAGCTTTCTTT. It encodes CASSPYRDHGTEAFF.

This chain uses TRBV7-2 with TRBJ2-1, with no clear D. Looked up from germline, CDR1 is SGHTA and CDR2 is FQGNSA. Trimming pared 1 base from V and 5 bases from J, leaving 12 bases between. The CDR3 is made up of 15 amino acids. In nucleotides, the CDR3 is TGTGCCAGCAGCTTAGGAAGGTGGAGCAACAATGAGCAGTTCTTC. It is translated as CASSLGRWSNNEQFF.

The J gene is TRBJ2-3, the V gene TRBV9, with TRBD1 identical over 7 bases. The CDR3 spans 16 residues. V lost 4 bases and J lost 2; bases outside the gene matches: 10. Germline values: CDR1 SGDLS, CDR2 YYNGEE. The CDR3 here is CASSPDRVPSTDTQYF. CDR3 coding DNA: TGTGCCAGCAGCCCAGACAGGGTCCCATCCACAGATACGCAGTATTTT.

This clone was found a few times. The rearrangement joins TRBV7-8 to TRBJ1-1; D call uncertain. This CDR3 spans 15 amino acids. Germline V lookup: CDR1 SGHVS, CDR2 FQNEAQ. The V gene lost 1 base and the J gene lost 2 bases, with 11 bases spanning the gap. DNA for the CDR3: TGTGCCAGCAGCTTAGGAACAGCCGGTAACACTGAAGCTTTCTTT. As protein: CASSLGTAGNTEAFF.

This clone was observed a single time. The V call is TRBV4-1, the J call TRBJ2-7; 10 positions match TRBD2. CDR1 and CDR2 from the germline V gene are MGHRA and YSYEKL. CDR3 length equals 18 residues. V lost 4 bases and J lost 2; bases outside the gene matches: 14. The CDR3 region has the DNA TGCGCCAGCAGCCCCCCGTGGAGCGGGAGGGACGAAACCTACGAGCAGTACTTC. This gives the protein CASSPPWSGRDETYEQYF.

CDR3 protein: CASSLGGGGLDTQYF. The CDR3 region has the DNA TGTGCCAGCAGCTTAGGGGGCGGGGGTTTGGATACGCAGTATTTT. The genes are TRBV7-2 and TRBJ2-3, with 7 bases that match TRBD2. CDR1 and CDR2 from the germline V gene are SGHTA and FQGNSA. The CDR3 consists of 15 residues. The V gene end was trimmed by 1 base and the J gene end by 6 bases; junction bases not matched to a gene: 7.

The rearrangement links TRBV9 to TRBJ1-6; D unclear. Looked up from germline, CDR1 is SGDLS and CDR2 is YYNGEE. V gave up 0 bases and J gave up 11 bases, with 9 bases separating them. CDR3 length equals 13 residues. CDR3 residues: CASSVETRTPLHF. The CDR3 bases are TGTGCCAGCAGCGTAGAAACCAGAACACCCCTCCACTTT. Drawing the rest from reference TRBV9 and TRBJ1-6, the complete variable domain is DSGVTQTPKHLITATGQRVTLRCSPRSGDLSVYWYQQSLDQGLQFLIQYYNGEERAKGNILERFSAQQFPDLHSELNLSSLELGDSALYFCASSVETRTPLHFGNGTRLTVT.

This clone was recorded only once. The chain carries TRBV10-3 and TRBJ2-1; 7 bases align to TRBD2. V lost 6 bases to trimming and J lost 8 bases; unmatched junction nucleotides: 10. CDR3 size: 14 residues. Germline CDR1 ENHRY, CDR2 SYGVKD. The CDR3 protein is CAIRGRGGSDEQFF. The CDR3 nucleotides read TGTGCCATCAGAGGACGGGGAGGGAGCGATGAGCAGTTCTTC.

The V and J genes are TRBV7-9 and TRBJ2-7; 10 bases fit TRBD1. Trimming took 5 bases from V and 4 from J; bases not matched to a gene: 5. Per the germline V gene, CDR1 is SEHNR and CDR2 is FQNEAQ (reference sequence). The CDR3 runs to 14 residues. The CDR3 protein is CASSGRDRGYEQYF. CDR3 sequence (DNA): TGTGCCAGCAGCGGACGGGACAGGGGTTACGAGCAGTACTTC.

The chain combines TRBV13 with TRBJ1-1, with 8 bases fitting TRBD1. With V trimmed by 8 bases and J by 4 bases, 6 bases remained unmatched. This CDR3 spans 13 amino acids. From germline, CDR1 is PRHDT and CDR2 FYEKMQ (reference sequence). CDR3 loop: CASFPGGRTEAFF. CDR3 sequence (DNA): TGTGCCAGCTTTCCAGGGGGCCGCACTGAAGCTTTCTTT.

This clone came up once. CDR3 nucleotides: TGTGCCAGCAGGGACATAGCTGGGCAGTACTTC. Amino acid sequence: CASRDIAGQYF. V usage is TRBV2 and J usage is TRBJ2-7; D is perhaps TRBD1 (5 bases). Between the trimmed V and J ends, which lost 6 bases and 9 bases, there was a span of 12 bases. The CDR3 is 11 residues long. Germline values: CDR1 SNHLY, CDR2 FYNNEI.